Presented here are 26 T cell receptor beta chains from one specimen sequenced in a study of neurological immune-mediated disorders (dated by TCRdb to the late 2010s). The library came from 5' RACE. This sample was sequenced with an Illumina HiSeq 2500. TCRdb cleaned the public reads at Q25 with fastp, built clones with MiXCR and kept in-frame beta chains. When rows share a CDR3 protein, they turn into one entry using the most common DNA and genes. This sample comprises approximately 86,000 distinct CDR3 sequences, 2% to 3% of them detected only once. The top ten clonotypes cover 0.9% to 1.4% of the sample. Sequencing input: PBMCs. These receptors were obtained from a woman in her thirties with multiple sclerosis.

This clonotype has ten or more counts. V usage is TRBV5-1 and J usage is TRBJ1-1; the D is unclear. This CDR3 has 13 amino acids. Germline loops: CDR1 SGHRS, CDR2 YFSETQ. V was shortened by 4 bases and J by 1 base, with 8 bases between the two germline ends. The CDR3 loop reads CASSPSGNTEAFF. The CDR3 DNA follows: TGCGCCAGCAGCCCCTCCGGGAACACTGAAGCTTTCTTT.

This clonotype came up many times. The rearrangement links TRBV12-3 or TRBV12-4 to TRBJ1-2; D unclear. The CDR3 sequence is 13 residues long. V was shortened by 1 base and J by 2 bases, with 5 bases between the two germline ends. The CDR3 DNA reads TGTGCCAGCAGTTTAGGAGGAAACTATGGCTACACCTTC. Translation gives CASSLGGNYGYTF.

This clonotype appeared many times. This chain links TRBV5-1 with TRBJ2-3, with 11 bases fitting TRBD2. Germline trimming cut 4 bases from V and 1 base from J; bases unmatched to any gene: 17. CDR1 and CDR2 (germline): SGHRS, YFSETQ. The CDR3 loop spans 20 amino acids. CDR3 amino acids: CASSPWGFLTSGIGTDTQYF. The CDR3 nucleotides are TGCGCCAGCAGCCCCTGGGGGTTCTTGACTAGCGGGATTGGCACAGATACGCAGTATTTT.

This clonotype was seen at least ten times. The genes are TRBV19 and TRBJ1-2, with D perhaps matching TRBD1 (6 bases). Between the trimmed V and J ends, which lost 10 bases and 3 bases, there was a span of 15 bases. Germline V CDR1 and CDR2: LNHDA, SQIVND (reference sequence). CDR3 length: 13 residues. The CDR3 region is CATRGGAYYGYTF. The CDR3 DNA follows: TGTGCCACCCGAGGGGGGGCGTACTATGGCTACACCTTC. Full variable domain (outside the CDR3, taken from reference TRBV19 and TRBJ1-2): DGGITQSPKYLFRKEGQNVTLSCEQNLNHDAMYWYRQDPGQGLRLIYYSQIVNDFQKGDIAEGYSVSREKKESFPLTVTSAQKNPTAFYLCATRGGAYYGYTFGSGTRLTVV.

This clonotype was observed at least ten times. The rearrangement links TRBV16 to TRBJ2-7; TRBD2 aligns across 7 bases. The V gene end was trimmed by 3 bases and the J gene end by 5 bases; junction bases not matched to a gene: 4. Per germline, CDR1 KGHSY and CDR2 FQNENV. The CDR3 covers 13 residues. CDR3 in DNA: TGTGCCAGCAGCCACGGACTAGTTCACGAGCAGTACTTC. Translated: CASSHGLVHEQYF.

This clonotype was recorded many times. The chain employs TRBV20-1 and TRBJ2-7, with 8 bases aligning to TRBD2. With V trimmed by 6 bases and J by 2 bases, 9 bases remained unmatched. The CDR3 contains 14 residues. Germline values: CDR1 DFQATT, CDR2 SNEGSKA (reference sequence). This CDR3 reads CSASQAGVPYEQYF. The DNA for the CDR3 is TGCAGTGCGAGTCAAGCGGGAGTTCCCTACGAGCAGTACTTC.

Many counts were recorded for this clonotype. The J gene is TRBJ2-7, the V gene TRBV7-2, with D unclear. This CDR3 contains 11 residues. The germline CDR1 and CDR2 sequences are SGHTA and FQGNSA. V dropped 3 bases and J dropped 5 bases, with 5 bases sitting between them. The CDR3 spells CASSFYHEQYF. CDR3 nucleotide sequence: TGTGCCAGCAGCTTTTATCACGAGCAGTACTTC.

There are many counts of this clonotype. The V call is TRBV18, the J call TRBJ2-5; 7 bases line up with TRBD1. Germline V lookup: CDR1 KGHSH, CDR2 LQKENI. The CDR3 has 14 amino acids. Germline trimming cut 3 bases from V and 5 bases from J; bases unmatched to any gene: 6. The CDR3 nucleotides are TGTGCCAGCTCACCGCGACAGGGCCAGGAGACCCAGTACTTC. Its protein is CASSPRQGQETQYF.

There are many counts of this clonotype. Here the CDR3 DNA reads TGTGCCAGCAGTTTCGGGACTAGCACAGATACGCAGTATTTT. Its translation is CASSFGTSTDTQYF. This chain joins TRBV6-2 or TRBV6-3 and TRBJ2-3; the D gene is possibly TRBD2 (6 bases). The V gene lost 4 bases and the J gene lost 0 bases, with 8 bases spanning the gap. The CDR3 contains 14 residues. CDR1 is MNHEY and CDR2 is SVGEGT in the germline V gene.

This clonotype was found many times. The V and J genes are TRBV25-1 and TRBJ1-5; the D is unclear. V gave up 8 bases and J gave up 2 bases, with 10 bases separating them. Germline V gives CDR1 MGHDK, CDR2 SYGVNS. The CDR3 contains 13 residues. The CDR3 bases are TGTGCCAGCGAAGGGATCGGCAATCAGCCCCAGCATTTT. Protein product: CASEGIGNQPQHF.

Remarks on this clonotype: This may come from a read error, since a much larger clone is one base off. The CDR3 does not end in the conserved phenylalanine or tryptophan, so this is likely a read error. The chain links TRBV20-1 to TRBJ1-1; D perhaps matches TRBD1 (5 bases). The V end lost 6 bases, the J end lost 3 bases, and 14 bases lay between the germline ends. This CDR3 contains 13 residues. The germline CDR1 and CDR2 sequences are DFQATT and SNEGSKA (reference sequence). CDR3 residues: CSAEGSRDTEAFL. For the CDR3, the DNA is TGCAGTGCAGAGGGGTCGAGAGACACTGAAGCTTTCCTT.

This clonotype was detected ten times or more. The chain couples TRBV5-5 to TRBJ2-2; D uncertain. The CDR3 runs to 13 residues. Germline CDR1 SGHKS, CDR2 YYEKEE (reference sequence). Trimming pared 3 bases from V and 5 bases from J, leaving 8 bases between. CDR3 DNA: TGTGCCAGCAGCTATCTGGAAACCGGGGAGCTGTTTTTT. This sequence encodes CASSYLETGELFF.

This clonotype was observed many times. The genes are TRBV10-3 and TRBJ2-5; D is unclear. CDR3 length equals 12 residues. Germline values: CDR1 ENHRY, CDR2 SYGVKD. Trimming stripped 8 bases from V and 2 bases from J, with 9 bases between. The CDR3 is CAIGSPQETQYF. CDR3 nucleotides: TGTGCCATCGGGTCACCGCAAGAGACCCAGTACTTC.

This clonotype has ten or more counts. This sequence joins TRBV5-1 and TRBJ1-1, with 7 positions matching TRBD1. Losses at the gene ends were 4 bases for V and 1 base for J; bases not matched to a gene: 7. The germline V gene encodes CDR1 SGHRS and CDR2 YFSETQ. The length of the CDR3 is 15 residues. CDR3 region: CASSGIQGTNTEAFF. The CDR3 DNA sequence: TGCGCCAGCAGCGGAATACAGGGGACGAACACTGAAGCTTTCTTT.

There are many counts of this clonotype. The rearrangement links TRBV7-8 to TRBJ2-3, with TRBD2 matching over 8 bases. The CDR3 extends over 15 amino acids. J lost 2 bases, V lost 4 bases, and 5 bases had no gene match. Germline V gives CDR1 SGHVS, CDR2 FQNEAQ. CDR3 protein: CASSSGGTVTDTQYF. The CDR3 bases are TGTGCCAGCAGCTCGGGAGGGACGGTCACAGATACGCAGTATTTT.

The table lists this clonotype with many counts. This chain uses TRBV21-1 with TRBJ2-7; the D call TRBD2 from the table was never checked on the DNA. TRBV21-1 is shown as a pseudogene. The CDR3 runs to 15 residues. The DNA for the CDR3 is TGTGCCAGCAGCAAACGGGCGGGTAAGGGCGACGAGCAGTACTTC. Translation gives CASSKRAGKGDEQYF.

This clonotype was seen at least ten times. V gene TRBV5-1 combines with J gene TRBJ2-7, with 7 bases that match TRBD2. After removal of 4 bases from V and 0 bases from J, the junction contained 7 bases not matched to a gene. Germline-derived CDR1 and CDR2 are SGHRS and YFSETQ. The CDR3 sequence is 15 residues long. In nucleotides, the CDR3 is TGCGCCAGCAGCAAACTAGCGAGCAGCTCCTACGAGCAGTACTTC. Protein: CASSKLASSSYEQYF.

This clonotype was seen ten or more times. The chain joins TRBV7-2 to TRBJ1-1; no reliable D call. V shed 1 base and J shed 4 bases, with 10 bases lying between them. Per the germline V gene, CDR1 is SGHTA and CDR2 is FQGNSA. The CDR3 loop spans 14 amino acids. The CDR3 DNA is TGTGCCAGCAGCTTAGACGGGGAGATCACTGAAGCTTTCTTT. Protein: CASSLDGEITEAFF.

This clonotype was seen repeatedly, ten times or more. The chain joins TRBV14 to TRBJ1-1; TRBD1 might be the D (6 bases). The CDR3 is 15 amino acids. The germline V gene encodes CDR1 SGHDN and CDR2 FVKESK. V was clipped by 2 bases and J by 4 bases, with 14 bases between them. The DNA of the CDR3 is TGTGCCAGCAGCCAAAACAGGGCATACGGCACTGAAGCTTTCTTT. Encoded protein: CASSQNRAYGTEAFF.

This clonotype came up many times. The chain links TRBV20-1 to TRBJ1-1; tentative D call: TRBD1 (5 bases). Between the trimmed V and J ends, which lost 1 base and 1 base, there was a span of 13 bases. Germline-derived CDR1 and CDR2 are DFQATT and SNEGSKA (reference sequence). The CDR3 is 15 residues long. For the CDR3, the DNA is TGCAGTGCTAGAGCCGCAGGGACGACGAACACTGAAGCTTTCTTT. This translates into CSARAAGTTNTEAFF.

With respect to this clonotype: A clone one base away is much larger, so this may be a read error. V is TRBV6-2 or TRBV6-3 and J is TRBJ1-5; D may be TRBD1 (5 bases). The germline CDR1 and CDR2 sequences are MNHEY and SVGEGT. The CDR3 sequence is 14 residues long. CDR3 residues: CASSYFDSRQPQNF. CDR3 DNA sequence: TGTGCCAGCAGTTACTTCGACAGCCGTCAGCCCCAGAATTTT.

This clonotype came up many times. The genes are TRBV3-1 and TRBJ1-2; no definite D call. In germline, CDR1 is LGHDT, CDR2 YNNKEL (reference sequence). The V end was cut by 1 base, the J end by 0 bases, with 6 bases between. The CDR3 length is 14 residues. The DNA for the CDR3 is TGTGCCAGCAGCCAAGGGCAGACTAACTATGGCTACACCTTC. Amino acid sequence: CASSQGQTNYGYTF.

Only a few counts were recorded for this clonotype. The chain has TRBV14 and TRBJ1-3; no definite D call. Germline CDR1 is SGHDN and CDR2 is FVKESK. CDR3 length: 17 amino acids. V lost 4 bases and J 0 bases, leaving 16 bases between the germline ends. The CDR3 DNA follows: TGTGCCAGCAGCCGGTACGCGGGGTTATACTCTGGAAACACCATATATTTT. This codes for CASSRYAGLYSGNTIYF.

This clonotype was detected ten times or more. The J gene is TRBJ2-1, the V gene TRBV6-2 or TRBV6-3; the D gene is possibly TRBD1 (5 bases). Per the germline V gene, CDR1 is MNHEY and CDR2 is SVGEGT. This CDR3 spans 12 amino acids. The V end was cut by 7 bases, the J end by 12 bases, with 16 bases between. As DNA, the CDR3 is TGTGCCAGCACCCCAACTTCTGGGGCGCAGTTCTTC. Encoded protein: CASTPTSGAQFF.

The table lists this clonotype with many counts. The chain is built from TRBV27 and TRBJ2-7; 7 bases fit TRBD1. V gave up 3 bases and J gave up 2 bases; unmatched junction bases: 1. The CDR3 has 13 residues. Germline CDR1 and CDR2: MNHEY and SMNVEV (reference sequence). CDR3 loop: CASSLQGAYEQYF. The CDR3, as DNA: TGTGCCAGCAGTTTGCAGGGGGCCTACGAGCAGTACTTC.

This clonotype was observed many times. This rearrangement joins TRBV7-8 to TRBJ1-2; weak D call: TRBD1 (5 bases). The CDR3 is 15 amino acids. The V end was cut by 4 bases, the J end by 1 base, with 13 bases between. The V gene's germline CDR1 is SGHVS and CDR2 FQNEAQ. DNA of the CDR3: TGTGCCAGCAGCTCCCCAGGGTCTTTTAACTATGGCTACACCTTC. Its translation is CASSSPGSFNYGYTF.